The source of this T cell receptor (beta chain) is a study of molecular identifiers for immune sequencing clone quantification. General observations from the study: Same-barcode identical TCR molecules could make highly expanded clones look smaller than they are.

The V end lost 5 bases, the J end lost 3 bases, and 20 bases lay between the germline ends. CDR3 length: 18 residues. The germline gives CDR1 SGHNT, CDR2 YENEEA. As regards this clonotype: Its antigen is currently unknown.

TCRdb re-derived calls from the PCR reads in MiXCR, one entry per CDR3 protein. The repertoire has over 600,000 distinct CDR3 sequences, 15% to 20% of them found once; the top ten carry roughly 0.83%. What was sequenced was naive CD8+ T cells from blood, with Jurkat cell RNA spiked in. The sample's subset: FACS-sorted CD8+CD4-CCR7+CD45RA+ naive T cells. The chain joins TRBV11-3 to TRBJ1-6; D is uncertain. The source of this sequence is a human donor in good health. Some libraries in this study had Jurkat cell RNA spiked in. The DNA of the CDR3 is TGTGCCAGCAGCACGGCAGAAGACATCCGACTCTATAATTCACCCCTCCACTTT. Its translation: CASSTAEDIRLYNSPLHF.